This T cell receptor (beta chain) comes out of a study of OX40 agonist ivuxolimab in advanced cancers. Looking at the study overall: The patients received agonistic anti-OX40 (CD134) antibody ivuxolimab.

J was trimmed by 9 bases and V by 4 bases; bases with no gene match: 17. Germline V gene lookup returns CDR1 MNHEY and CDR2 SMNVEV (reference sequence). The CDR3 runs 16 residues. Regarding the study as a whole: In the 0.1 to 3.0 mg/kg range, CD4+ and CD8+ blood T cells had expanded clonally by week 6. Clonal expansion in partial responders at 0.1-3.0 mg/kg ranked among the lowest.

As concerns this clone: Its antigen is still unknown.

Profiling relied on immunoSEQ multiplex PCR, and the TCRdb table lists in-frame clones only, not all of them. The table shows about 90,000 clones, with 90% occurring only once. Anyone with autoimmune disease history or systemic immunosuppression was excluded. The V gene is TRBV27, the J gene TRBJ2-7; 8 nucleotides agree with TRBD2. Specimen: CD4+ or CD8+ T cells sorted from blood, collected in a trial of the OX40 agonist ivuxolimab. This clonotype was obtained from an adult with an advanced solid tumor such as melanoma, head and neck, liver or kidney cancer. Here the CDR3 reads CASSSDFSGIGRWQYF. The CDR3 DNA sequence: TGTGCCAGCAGTTCGGACTTTAGCGGGATTGGCAGATGGCAGTACTTC.